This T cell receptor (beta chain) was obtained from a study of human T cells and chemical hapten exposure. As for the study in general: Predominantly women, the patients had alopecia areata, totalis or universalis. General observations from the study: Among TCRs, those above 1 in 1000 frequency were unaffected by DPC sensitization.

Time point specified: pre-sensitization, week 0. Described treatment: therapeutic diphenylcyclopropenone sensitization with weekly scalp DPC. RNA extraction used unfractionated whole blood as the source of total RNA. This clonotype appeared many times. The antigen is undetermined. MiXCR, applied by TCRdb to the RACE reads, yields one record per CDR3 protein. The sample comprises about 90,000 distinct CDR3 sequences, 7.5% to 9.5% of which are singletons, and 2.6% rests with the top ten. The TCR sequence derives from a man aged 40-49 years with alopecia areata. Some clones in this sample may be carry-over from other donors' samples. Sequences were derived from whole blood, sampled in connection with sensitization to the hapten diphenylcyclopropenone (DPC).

For the CDR3, the DNA is TGTGCCAGTAGTATTTTAGCCCCTGGAGAGGAAAAACTGTTTTTT. Translation gives CASSILAPGEEKLFF. The chain carries TRBV19 and TRBJ1-4; unclear D gene. The CDR3 is 15 amino acids. V dropped 3 bases and J dropped 8 bases, with 16 bases sitting between them. Germline V gives CDR1 LNHDA, CDR2 SQIVND (reference sequence).